Listed below are T cell receptor beta chains from one sample, sequenced in a study of blood T cell repertoires in COVID-19. Using immunoSEQ multiplex PCR, the repertoire was profiled, and TCRdb retains in-frame clones only, with some absent. The data show approximately 80,000 clones, around 83% seen once. The specimen sequenced was peripheral blood. The source of these receptors is a human donor in a cohort sampled during active COVID-19. CDR3s include the opening cysteine and the closing phenylalanine or tryptophan.

TRBJ2-3 TRBV9 CASSPGTSGYTQYF
TRBJ2-3 TRBV3-1/TRBV3-2 CASSFERGGRSDTQYF
TRBJ1-4 TRBV5-1 CASSRQGGNEKLFF
TRBJ1-1 TRBV29-1 CSAPLQGTEAFF
TRBJ1-1 TRBV5-1 CASSLHTNTEAFF
TRBJ2-7 TRBV14 CASSQEPAGGYQSDEQYF
TRBJ2-7 TRBV5-1 CASSPPPTGPDLEQYF
TRBJ1-1 TRBV19 CASSIGEATEAFF
TRBJ2-7 TRBV4-2 CASSHRGGRSYEQYF
TRBJ2-7 TRBV30 CALSTGGSEEQYF
TRBJ2-2 TRBV7-3 CASSRDRGSGELFF
TRBJ1-6 TRBV7-8 CASSPGGSPLHF
TRBJ2-7 TRBV5-1 CASSLRGDTTYEQYF
TRBJ2-5 TRBV28 CASRTGPDETQYF
TRBJ1-4 TRBV5-4 CASSLKGSNEKLFF
TRBJ2-7 TRBV13 CASSLEGAPYEQYF
TRBJ2-1 TRBV7-3 CASSLAAYNEQFF
TRBJ1-2 TRBV3-1/TRBV3-2 CASSRTLASPGSGYTF
TRBJ2-5 TRBV6-5 CASSPQGARETQYF
TRBJ2-2 TRBV27 CASSWTAGLSGELFF
TRBJ1-1 TRBV7-9 CASSFRQGDTEAFF
TRBJ2-1 TRBV3-1/TRBV3-2 CASSRGQGSYNEQFF
TRBJ2-2 TRBV9 CASSAGTGELFF
TRBJ1-2 TRBV3-1/TRBV3-2 CASSQVDYGYTF
TRBJ2-7 TRBV10-3 CAISVQGHRYEQYF
TRBJ1-5 TRBV19 CASNPRGAHQPQHF
TRBJ2-7 TRBV5-1 CASSLVRGGLYF
TRBJ2-5 TRBV10-2 CASSEVTSGLKETQYF
TRBJ2-3 TRBV5-6 CASSRGSGADTQYF
TRBJ1-1 TRBV13 CAAGTYTEAFF
TRBJ1-2 TRBV30 CAWGDRARSGYTF
TRBJ1-1 TRBV7-9 CASSLSGQNTEAFF
TRBJ1-6 TRBV2 CASRGTGGIGNSPLHF
TRBJ2-7 TRBV2 CASSGWVSRTYEQYF
TRBJ1-1 TRBV7-8 CASSPQTVNTEAFF
TRBJ1-1 TRBV2 CASSWDRTNTEAFF
TRBJ2-5 TRBV29-1 CSVEEGTGRETQYF
TRBJ1-1 TRBV19 CASSIEQGRGNTEAFF
TRBJ2-7 TRBV10-1 CASSEGATYYEQYF
TRBJ1-2 TRBV4-1 CASSQDPGVGGYGYTF
TRBJ2-7 TRBV3-1/TRBV3-2 CASSARTDGYEQYF
TRBJ1-1 TRBV6-5 CASSYSRQGEAFF
TRBJ1-4 TRBV11-3 CASSSGTGRGEKLFF
TRBJ2-1 TRBV10-2 CASSVAGGGGEQFF
TRBJ2-2 TRBV11-2 CASRGQFTGELFF
TRBJ2-7 TRBV7-6 CASSLVSSGGTSYEQYF
TRBJ2-5 TRBV18 CASSPFWGQGGETQYF
TRBJ2-1 TRBV24-1 CATSETSGAGNEQFF
TRBJ1-2 TRBV7-3 CASSLTPGLYGYTF
TRBJ2-5 TRBV5-1 CASSPRTGAQETQYF
TRBJ2-3 TRBV2 CASSKTGSSTDTQYF
TRBJ2-7 TRBV9 CASSAGVRAHEQYF
TRBJ1-2 TRBV14 CASSPGQNYGYTF